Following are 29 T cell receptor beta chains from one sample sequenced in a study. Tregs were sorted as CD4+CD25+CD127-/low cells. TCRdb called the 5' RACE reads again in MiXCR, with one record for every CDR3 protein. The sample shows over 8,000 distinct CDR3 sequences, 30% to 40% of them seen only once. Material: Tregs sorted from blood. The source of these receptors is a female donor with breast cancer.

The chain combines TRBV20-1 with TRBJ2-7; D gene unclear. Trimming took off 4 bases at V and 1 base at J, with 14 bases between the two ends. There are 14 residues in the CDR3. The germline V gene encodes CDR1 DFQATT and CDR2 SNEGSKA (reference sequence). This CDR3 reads CSANYLSGSYEQYV. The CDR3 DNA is TGCAGTGCTAACTATCTGAGTGGGTCCTACGAGCAGTACGTC.

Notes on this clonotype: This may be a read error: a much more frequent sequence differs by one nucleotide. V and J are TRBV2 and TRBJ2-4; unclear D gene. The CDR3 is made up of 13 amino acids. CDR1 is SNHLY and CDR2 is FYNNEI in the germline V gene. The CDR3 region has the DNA TGTGCCGGCAGTGAAGGGACCAAAAACATTCAGTACTTC. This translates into CAGSEGTKNIQYF.

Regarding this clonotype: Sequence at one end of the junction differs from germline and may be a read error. The chain's CDR3 is CASSSLAGASNEQLF. In DNA form, the CDR3 reads TGCGCCAGCAGCTCCCTAGCGGGAGCCTCCAATGAGCAGCTCTTC. The chain joins TRBV5-1 to TRBJ2-1, with 10 bases identical to TRBD2. This CDR3 contains 15 residues. The V gene's germline CDR1 is SGHRS and CDR2 YFSETQ.

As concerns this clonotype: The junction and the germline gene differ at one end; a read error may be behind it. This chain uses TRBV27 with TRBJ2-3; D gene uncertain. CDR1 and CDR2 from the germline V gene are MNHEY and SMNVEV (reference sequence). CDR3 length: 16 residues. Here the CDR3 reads CVSSLHMGGSTDTQYF. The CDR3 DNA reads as TGTGTCAGCAGTTTGCATATGGGCGGAAGCACAGATACGCAGTATTTT.

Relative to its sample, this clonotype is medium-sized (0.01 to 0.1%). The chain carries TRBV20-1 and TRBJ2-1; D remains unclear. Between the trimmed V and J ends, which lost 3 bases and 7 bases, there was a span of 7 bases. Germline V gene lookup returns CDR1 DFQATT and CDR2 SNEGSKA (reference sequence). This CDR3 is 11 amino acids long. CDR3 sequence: CSASRANEQFF. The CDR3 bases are TGCAGTGCTAGCCGGGCGAATGAGCAGTTCTTC.

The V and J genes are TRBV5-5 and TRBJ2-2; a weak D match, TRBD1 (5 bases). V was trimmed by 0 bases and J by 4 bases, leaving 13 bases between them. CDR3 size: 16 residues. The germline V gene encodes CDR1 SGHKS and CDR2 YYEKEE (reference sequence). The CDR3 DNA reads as TGTGCCAGCAGCTTGGCCCCTATTAGGGGCACCGGGGAGCTGTTTTTT. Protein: CASSLAPIRGTGELFF.

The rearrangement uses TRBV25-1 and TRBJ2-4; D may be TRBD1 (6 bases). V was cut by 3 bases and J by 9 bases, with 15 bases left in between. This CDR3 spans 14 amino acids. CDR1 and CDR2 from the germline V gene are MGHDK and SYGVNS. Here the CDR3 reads CASSDDTGKSIQYF. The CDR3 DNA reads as TGTGCCAGCAGTGACGATACAGGGAAATCCATTCAGTACTTC.

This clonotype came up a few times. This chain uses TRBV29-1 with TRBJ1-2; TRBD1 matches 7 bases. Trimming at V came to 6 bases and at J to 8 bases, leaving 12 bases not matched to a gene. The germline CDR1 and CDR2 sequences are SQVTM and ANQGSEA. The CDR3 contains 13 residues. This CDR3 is CSVRRGTAGGYTF. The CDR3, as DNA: TGCAGCGTACGGCGAGGGACAGCCGGCGGCTACACCTTC.

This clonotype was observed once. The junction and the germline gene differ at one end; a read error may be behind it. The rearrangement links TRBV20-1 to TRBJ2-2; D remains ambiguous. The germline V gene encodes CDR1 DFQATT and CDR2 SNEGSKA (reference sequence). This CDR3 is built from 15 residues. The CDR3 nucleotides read TGCAGTACCAGAGTTCCGCCCCGGACCACCGAGGAGCTGTTTTTT. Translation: CSTRVPPRTTEELFF.

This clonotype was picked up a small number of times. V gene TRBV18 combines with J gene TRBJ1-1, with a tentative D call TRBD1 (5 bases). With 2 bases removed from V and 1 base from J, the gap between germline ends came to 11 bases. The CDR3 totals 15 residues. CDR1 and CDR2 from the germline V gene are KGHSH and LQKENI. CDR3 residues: CASSPNRQTNTEAFF. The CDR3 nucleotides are TGTGCCAGCTCACCAAATCGACAGACGAACACTGAAGCTTTCTTT.

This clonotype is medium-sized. CDR3 sequence (DNA): TGTGCCAGCAGCTTAGGCAGGGGGCCTTACAATGAGCAGTTCTTC. Its protein product is CASSLGRGPYNEQFF. The genes are TRBV7-9 and TRBJ2-1, with 8 bases matching TRBD1. There are 15 residues in the CDR3. The V segment lost 1 base and the J segment 4 bases; nucleotides outside the gene matches: 3. Germline V gene lookup returns CDR1 SEHNR and CDR2 FQNEAQ (reference sequence).

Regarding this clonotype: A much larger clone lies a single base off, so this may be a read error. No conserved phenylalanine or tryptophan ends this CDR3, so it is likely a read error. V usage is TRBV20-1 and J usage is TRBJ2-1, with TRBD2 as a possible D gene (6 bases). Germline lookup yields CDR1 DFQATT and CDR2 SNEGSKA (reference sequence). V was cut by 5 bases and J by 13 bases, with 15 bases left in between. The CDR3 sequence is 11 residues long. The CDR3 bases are TGCAGTGCTGGGGGGAAGGGGATACAGTTCCTC. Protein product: CSAGGKGIQFL.

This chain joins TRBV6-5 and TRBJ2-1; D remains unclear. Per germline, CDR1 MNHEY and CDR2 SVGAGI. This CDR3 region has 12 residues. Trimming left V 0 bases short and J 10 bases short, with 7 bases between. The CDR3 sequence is CASSYSRSEQFF. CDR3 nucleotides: TGTGCCAGCAGTTACTCCCGGTCAGAGCAGTTCTTC.

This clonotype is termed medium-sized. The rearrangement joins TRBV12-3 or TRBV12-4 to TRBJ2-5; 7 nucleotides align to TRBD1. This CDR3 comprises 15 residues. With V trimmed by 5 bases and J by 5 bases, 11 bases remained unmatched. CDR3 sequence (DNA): TGTGCCAGCAGTCGTGACAGGGCCTCCTTCGAGACCCAGTACTTC. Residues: CASSRDRASFETQYF.

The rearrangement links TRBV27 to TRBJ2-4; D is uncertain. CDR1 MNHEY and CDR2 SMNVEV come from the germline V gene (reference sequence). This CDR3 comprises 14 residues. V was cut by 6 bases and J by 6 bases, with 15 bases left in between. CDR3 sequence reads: CASSDYGSLNIQYF. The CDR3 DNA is TGTGCCAGCAGCGATTACGGCAGCCTAAACATTCAGTACTTC.

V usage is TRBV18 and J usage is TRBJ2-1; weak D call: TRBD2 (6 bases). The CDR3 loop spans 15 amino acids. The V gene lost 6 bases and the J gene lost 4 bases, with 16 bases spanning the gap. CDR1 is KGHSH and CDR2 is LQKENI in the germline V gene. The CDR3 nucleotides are TGTGCCAGCTCTCACGGCGGCGGGATTTACAATGAGCAGTTCTTC. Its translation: CASSHGGGIYNEQFF.

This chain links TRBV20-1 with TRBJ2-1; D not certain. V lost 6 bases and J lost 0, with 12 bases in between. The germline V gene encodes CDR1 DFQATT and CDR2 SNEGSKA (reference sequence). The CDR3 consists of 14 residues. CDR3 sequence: CSAEVVSSYNEQFF. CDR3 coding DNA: TGCAGTGCCGAGGTGGTTAGCTCCTACAATGAGCAGTTCTTC.

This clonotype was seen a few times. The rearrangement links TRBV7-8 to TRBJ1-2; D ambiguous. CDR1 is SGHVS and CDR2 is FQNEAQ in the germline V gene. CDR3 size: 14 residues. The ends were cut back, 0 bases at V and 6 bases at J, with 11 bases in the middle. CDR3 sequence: CASSLAPVLHGYTF. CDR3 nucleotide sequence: TGTGCCAGCAGCTTAGCTCCAGTACTCCATGGCTACACCTTC.

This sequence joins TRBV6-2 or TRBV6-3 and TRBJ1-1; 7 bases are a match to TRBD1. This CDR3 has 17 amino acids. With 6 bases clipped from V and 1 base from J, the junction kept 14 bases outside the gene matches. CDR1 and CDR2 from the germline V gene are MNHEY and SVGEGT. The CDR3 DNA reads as TGTGCCAGCAGCCCCATCACAGGGGTGACGAAGAACACTGAAGCTTTCTTT. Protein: CASSPITGVTKNTEAFF.

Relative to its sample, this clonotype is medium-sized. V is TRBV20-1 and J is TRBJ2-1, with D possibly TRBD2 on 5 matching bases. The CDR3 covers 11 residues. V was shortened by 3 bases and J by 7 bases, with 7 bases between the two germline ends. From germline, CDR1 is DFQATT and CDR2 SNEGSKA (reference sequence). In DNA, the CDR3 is TGCAGTGCTAGGTCGGGGAATGAGCAGTTCTTC. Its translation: CSARSGNEQFF.

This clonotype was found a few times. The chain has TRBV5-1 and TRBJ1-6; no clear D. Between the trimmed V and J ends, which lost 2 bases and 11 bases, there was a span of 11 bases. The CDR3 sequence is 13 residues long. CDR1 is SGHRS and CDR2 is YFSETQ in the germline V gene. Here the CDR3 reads CASSFTDQTPLHF. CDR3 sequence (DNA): TGCGCCAGCAGCTTTACTGACCAGACACCCCTCCACTTT.

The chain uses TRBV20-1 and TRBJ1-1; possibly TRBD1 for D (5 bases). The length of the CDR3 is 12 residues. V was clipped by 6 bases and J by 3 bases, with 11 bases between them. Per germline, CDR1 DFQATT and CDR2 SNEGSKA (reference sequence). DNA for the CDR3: TGCAGTGCCGCGGAAGGGGACACTGAAGCTTTCTTT. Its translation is CSAAEGDTEAFF.

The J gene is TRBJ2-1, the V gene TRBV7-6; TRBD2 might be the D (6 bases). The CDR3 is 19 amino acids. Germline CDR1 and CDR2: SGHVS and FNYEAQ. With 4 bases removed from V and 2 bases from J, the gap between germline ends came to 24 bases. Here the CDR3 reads CASSSRAWGGVATYNEQFF. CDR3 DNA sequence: TGTGCCAGCAGCTCTAGAGCATGGGGCGGGGTTGCTACCTACAATGAGCAGTTCTTC.

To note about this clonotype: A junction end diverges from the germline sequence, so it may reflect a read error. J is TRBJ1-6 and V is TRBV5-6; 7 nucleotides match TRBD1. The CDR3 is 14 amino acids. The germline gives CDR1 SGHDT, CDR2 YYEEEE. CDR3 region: CASSRTGGDSPLHF. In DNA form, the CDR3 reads TGCGCCAGCAGCCGGACAGGAGGGGATTCACCCCTCCACTTT.

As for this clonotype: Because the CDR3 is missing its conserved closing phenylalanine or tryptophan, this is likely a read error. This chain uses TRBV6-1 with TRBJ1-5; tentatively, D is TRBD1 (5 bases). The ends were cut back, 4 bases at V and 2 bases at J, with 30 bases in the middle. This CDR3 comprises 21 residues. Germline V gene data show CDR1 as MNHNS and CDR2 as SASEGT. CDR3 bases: TGTGCCAGCAGTGTAATTAACGTTGCGGCAGGGTCCTGGGGGGGCAATCAGCCCCAGCATCTT. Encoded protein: CASSVINVAAGSWGGNQPQHL.

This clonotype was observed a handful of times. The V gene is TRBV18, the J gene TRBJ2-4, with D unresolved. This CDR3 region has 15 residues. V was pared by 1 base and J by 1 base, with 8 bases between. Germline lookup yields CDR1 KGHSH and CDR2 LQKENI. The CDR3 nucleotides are TGTGCCAGCTCACCACTTTCCCAGGCCAAAAACATTCAGTACTTC. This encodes CASSPLSQAKNIQYF.

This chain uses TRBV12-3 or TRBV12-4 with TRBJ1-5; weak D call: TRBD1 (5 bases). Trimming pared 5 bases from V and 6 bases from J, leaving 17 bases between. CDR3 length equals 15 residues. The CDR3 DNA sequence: TGTGCCAGCAGTCCCGCACAGGTGGGATCTCAGCCCCAGCATTTT. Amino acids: CASSPAQVGSQPQHF.

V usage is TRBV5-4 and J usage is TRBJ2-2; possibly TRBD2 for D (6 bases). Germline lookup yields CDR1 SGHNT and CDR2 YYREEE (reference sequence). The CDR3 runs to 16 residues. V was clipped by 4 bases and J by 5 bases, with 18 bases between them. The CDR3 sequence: CASSGDPAGGTGELFF. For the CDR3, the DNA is TGTGCCAGCAGCGGGGACCCGGCTGGGGGGACCGGGGAGCTGTTTTTT.

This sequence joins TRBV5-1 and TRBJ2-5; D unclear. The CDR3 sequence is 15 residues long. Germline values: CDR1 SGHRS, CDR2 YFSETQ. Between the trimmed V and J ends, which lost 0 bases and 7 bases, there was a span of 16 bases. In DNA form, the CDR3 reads TGCGCCAGCAGCTTGGCGGCGGCAGGCGGTGGGACCCAGTACTTC. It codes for CASSLAAAGGGTQYF.